This T cell receptor beta chain emerged from a study of control samples from healthy donors and cancer patients. CDR3 length: 14 amino acids. Trimming shortened V by 2 bases and J by 1 base, and 8 bases separated the two germline ends. The germline gives CDR1 SGHVS, CDR2 FQNEAQ. Produced via immunoSEQ multiplex PCR; TCRdb's table is partial and in-frame only. This sample carries over 75,000 clones, around four fifths of them seen once, and the ten largest clones take roughly 18%. The sequenced sample consisted of blood. This clonotype originated in a young man in good health. The rearrangement joins TRBV7-8 to TRBJ1-1, with a possible D match to TRBD1 (6 bases). Written as DNA, the CDR3 is TGTGCCAGCAGCTTACCGGGACAGAACACTGAAGCTTTCTTT. Amino acids: CASSLPGQNTEAFF.